These T cell receptor beta chains were read from a single sample in a study of identical twins. From the 5' RACE reads, TCRdb called clonotypes with MiXCR, one entry per CDR3 protein. The sample consists of over 600,000 distinct CDR3 sequences, approximately 21% of them appearing once. These data are also associated with another study on T cells expressing NK-cell markers.

What was sequenced was PBMCs. These receptors were obtained from a woman aged 18-35 years in good health. Each CDR3 is given with its conserved first and last residue. Each record gives: CDR3 protein, D gene, clone size, J gene, V gene. A D gene is named only where the DNA matches it firmly. Where a row states a size, it is once, few, many or the class of an expanded clone; other rows omit it.

CDR3 protein: CASSHRIGEELFF; D gene: NA; clone size: NA; J gene: TRBJ2-2; V gene: TRBV11-2
CDR3 protein: CASSQGQAIQETQYF; D gene: NA; clone size: NA; J gene: TRBJ2-5; V gene: TRBV4-3
CDR3 protein: CASSGGLPYEQYF; D gene: NA; clone size: NA; J gene: TRBJ2-7; V gene: TRBV2
CDR3 protein: CASSTGTSDTQYF; D gene: NA; clone size: NA; J gene: TRBJ2-3; V gene: TRBV6-7
CDR3 protein: CASSGTTSGGWSGSYEQYF; D gene: TRBD2; clone size: few; J gene: TRBJ2-7; V gene: TRBV12-3/TRBV12-4
CDR3 protein: CASRPSGGVYNEQFF; D gene: TRBD2; clone size: few; J gene: TRBJ2-1; V gene: TRBV5-1
CDR3 protein: CASGPGLAGVFGYEQYF; D gene: TRBD2; clone size: NA; J gene: TRBJ2-7; V gene: TRBV12-5
CDR3 protein: CASSYSGRVTEAFF; D gene: NA; clone size: once; J gene: TRBJ1-1; V gene: TRBV6-5
CDR3 protein: CASSFRDSTDTQYF; D gene: NA; clone size: many; J gene: TRBJ2-3; V gene: TRBV6-5
CDR3 protein: CASSYAPGRRVGANVLTF; D gene: NA; clone size: NA; J gene: TRBJ2-6; V gene: TRBV11-1
CDR3 protein: CASSLERPPGEQYF; D gene: NA; clone size: NA; J gene: TRBJ2-7; V gene: TRBV12-3/TRBV12-4
CDR3 protein: CASSFGQTNTEAFF; D gene: NA; clone size: many; J gene: TRBJ1-1; V gene: TRBV5-6
CDR3 protein: CASSPGLNTGELFF; D gene: NA; clone size: many; J gene: TRBJ2-2; V gene: TRBV12-3/TRBV12-4
CDR3 protein: CSAPGQSRGELFF; D gene: TRBD1; clone size: NA; J gene: TRBJ2-2; V gene: TRBV20-1
CDR3 protein: CASSPGTSGGAKFF; D gene: TRBD2; clone size: many; J gene: TRBJ2-1; V gene: TRBV7-9
CDR3 protein: CASSGRIPGELFF; D gene: NA; clone size: NA; J gene: TRBJ2-2; V gene: TRBV5-1
CDR3 protein: CASSLVSGTGAGQPQHF; D gene: TRBD1; clone size: many; J gene: TRBJ1-5; V gene: TRBV12-3/TRBV12-4
CDR3 protein: CASMSGLAGVQSYNEQFF; D gene: TRBD2; clone size: many; J gene: TRBJ2-1; V gene: TRBV5-1
CDR3 protein: CASSSRQGGFYNEQFF; D gene: TRBD1; clone size: NA; J gene: TRBJ2-1; V gene: TRBV11-2
CDR3 protein: CASRATESSYNSPLHF; D gene: NA; clone size: few; J gene: TRBJ1-6; V gene: TRBV2
CDR3 protein: CASGLGASGLYEQYF; D gene: TRBD2; clone size: NA; J gene: TRBJ2-7; V gene: TRBV5-1
CDR3 protein: CASSLGGDNGYTF; D gene: NA; clone size: few; J gene: TRBJ1-2; V gene: TRBV6-5
CDR3 protein: CASNQAGALGDEQYF; D gene: TRBD2; clone size: NA; J gene: TRBJ2-7; V gene: TRBV2
CDR3 protein: CSATDRTLIKAFF; D gene: TRBD1; clone size: few; J gene: TRBJ1-1; V gene: TRBV20-1
CDR3 protein: CASSSTQTRGEQYF; D gene: NA; clone size: few; J gene: TRBJ2-7; V gene: TRBV7-2
CDR3 protein: CASNHDTDTQYF; D gene: NA; clone size: few; J gene: TRBJ2-3; V gene: TRBV7-2
CDR3 protein: CASSLTSLNHEQYF; D gene: NA; clone size: NA; J gene: TRBJ2-7; V gene: TRBV12-3/TRBV12-4
CDR3 protein: CASSYWGQGIGNTIYF; D gene: TRBD1; clone size: NA; J gene: TRBJ1-3; V gene: TRBV6-5
CDR3 protein: CASSVDRGIYNEQFF; D gene: TRBD1; clone size: few; J gene: TRBJ2-1; V gene: TRBV7-2
CDR3 protein: CSVDLAEPGTDTQYF; D gene: TRBD2; clone size: few; J gene: TRBJ2-3; V gene: TRBV29-1
CDR3 protein: CASSRRPSGETQYF; D gene: NA; clone size: NA; J gene: TRBJ2-5; V gene: TRBV5-1
CDR3 protein: CSASLVNNEQFF; D gene: NA; clone size: few; J gene: TRBJ2-1; V gene: TRBV20-1
CDR3 protein: CASSSPWGQGHYGYTF; D gene: TRBD1; clone size: NA; J gene: TRBJ1-2; V gene: TRBV12-3/TRBV12-4
CDR3 protein: CSARTSNYGYTF; D gene: NA; clone size: few; J gene: TRBJ1-2; V gene: TRBV20-1
CDR3 protein: CASSPGDRGGKYF; D gene: TRBD1; clone size: many; J gene: TRBJ2-7; V gene: TRBV5-1
CDR3 protein: CASSQESGNRGVRPQHF; D gene: NA; clone size: NA; J gene: TRBJ1-5; V gene: TRBV4-3
CDR3 protein: CASSSGTVKGVQETQYF; D gene: TRBD1; clone size: few; J gene: TRBJ2-5; V gene: TRBV12-3/TRBV12-4
CDR3 protein: CATSSPGGVETQYF; D gene: TRBD1; clone size: NA; J gene: TRBJ2-5; V gene: TRBV15
CDR3 protein: CASSSPIRAFF; D gene: NA; clone size: few; J gene: TRBJ1-1; V gene: TRBV7-9
CDR3 protein: CASSQSKAIVSAYGYTF; D gene: NA; clone size: NA; J gene: TRBJ1-2; V gene: TRBV4-1